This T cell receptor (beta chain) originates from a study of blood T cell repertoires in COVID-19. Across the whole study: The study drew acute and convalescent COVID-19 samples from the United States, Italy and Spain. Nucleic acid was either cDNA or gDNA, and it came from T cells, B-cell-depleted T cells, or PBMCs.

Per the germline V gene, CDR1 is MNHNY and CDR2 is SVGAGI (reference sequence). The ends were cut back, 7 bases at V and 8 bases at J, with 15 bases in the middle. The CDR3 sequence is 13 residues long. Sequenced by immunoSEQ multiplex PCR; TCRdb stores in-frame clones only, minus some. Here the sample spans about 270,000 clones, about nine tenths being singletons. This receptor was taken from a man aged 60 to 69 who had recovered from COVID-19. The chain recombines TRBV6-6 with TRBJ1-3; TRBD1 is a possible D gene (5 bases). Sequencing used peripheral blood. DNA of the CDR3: TGTGCCAGCATCCTCGGTGGGGGGGACACCATATATTTT. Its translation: CASILGGGDTIYF.